What follows describes a single TCR beta chain. Its antigen is as yet unknown. This entry is derived from a study of T cell responses to AZD1222 COVID-19 vaccine. Study-wide findings and caveats: Nearly half of spike-specific TCRs reportedly target unmutated variant regions.

Measured with immunoSEQ multiplex PCR; TCRdb has only the in-frame clones, and not every one. The table records fewer than 110,000 clones, approximately 90% of them present only once. The CDR3 contains 15 residues. The V and J ends lost 4 bases and 7 bases, in that order; junction bases with no gene match: 4. Germline loops: CDR1 SGHRS, CDR2 YFSETQ. Sequencing was performed on peripheral blood, taken 28 days after the second AZD1222 dose. V and J are TRBV5-1 and TRBJ2-1; 14 nucleotides line up with TRBD2. The TCR comes from an adult who received the AZD1222 COVID-19 vaccine. CDR3 in amino acids: CASSPGLAGANEQFF. In DNA, the CDR3 is TGCGCCAGCAGCCCGGGACTAGCGGGAGCGAATGAGCAGTTCTTC.